This entry lists 11 T cell receptor beta chains sequenced from one sample in a study of blood T cell repertoires in COVID-19. Data came from immunoSEQ multiplex PCR; TCRdb stores just in-frame clones and leaves some out. This sample carries more than 150,000 clones, more than 75% of them seen once, and the ten largest clones take 0.85% to 0.95%. The sequencing sample was made of peripheral blood. These receptors came from a woman aged 18-30 years who had recovered from COVID-19.

Written as DNA, the CDR3 is TGTGCCAGCAGCCAAGAAAACACAGAGACCCAGTACTTC. Translated: CASSQENTETQYF. V is TRBV3-1 (or the pseudogene TRBV3-2) and J is TRBJ2-5; D is uncertain. Looked up from germline, CDR1 is LGHDT and CDR2 is YNNKEL (reference sequence). Trimming removed 0 bases from V and 4 bases from J, with 6 bases in between. The CDR3 is made up of 13 amino acids.

This clone occurred once. The identical CDR3 is also encoded by other nucleotide sequences in the sample. V gene TRBV24-1 combines with J gene TRBJ2-1, with D perhaps matching TRBD1 (6 bases). V was clipped by 0 bases and J by 0 bases, with 8 bases between them. The CDR3 is made up of 16 amino acids. CDR1 is KGHDR and CDR2 is SFDVKD in the germline V gene. In DNA form, the CDR3 reads TGTGCCACCAGTGATTTGCAGGGGAGCTCCTACAATGAGCAGTTCTTC. Its protein product is CATSDLQGSSYNEQFF.

The rearrangement uses TRBV28 and TRBJ2-7; possible D gene TRBD2, 5 bases. The CDR3 length is 14 residues. Trimming removed 5 bases from V and 7 bases from J, with 18 bases in between. Germline lookup yields CDR1 MDHEN and CDR2 SYDVKM. The CDR3 nucleotides read TGTGCCAGCAGTCCGCCACAGTCCACGGGGGAGCAGTACGTC. Translating gives CASSPPQSTGEQYV.

The chain combines TRBV18 with TRBJ1-6; D perhaps matches TRBD1 (6 bases). Trimming left V 6 bases short and J 13 bases short, with 13 bases between. The germline CDR1 and CDR2 sequences are KGHSH and LQKENI. The CDR3 is 12 residues long. This CDR3 reads CASSVDSPPLHF. As DNA, the CDR3 is TGTGCCAGCTCGGTGGACAGCCCGCCCCTCCACTTT.

The genes are TRBV3-1 (or the pseudogene TRBV3-2) and TRBJ2-5; D gene uncertain. The CDR3 consists of 12 residues. Trimming removed 4 bases from V and 4 bases from J, with 7 bases in between. Germline loops: CDR1 LGHDT, CDR2 YNNKEL (reference sequence). CDR3 sequence: CASSPPLETQYF. CDR3 bases: TGTGCCAGCAGCCCACCACTAGAGACCCAGTACTTC.

The CDR3 here is CASTPRDLYGGPDNEQFF. The CDR3 DNA follows: TGTGCCAGCACCCCCAGGGACCTCTACGGGGGGCCGGACAATGAGCAGTTCTTC. The chain couples TRBV5-6 to TRBJ2-1; tentatively, D is TRBD2 (7 bases). The V and J ends lost 6 bases and 5 bases respectively, with 27 bases between them. The CDR3 loop spans 18 amino acids. Per germline, CDR1 SGHDT and CDR2 YYEEEE.

This clone appeared a few times. The chain has TRBV19 and TRBJ1-1; tentative D call: TRBD1 (5 bases). The CDR3 length is 13 residues. V was clipped by 4 bases and J by 3 bases, with 9 bases between them. Germline-derived CDR1 and CDR2 are LNHDA and SQIVND (reference sequence). The DNA for the CDR3 is TGTGCCAGTAGTAGCGGGGGGGACACTGAAGCTTTCTTT. Amino acid sequence: CASSSGGDTEAFF.

The chain recombines TRBV9 with TRBJ2-3, with 7 bases that match TRBD2. CDR3 length: 14 residues. Germline V CDR1 and CDR2: SGDLS, YYNGEE. Trimming at V came to 2 bases and at J to 3 bases, leaving 3 bases not matched to a gene. The CDR3 bases are TGTGCCAGCAGCGTTTGGGGGGGGACAGATACGCAGTATTTT. Residues: CASSVWGGTDTQYF. The variable domain in full, with the rest retrieved from reference TRBV9 and TRBJ2-3, is DSGVTQTPKHLITATGQRVTLRCSPRSGDLSVYWYQQSLDQGLQFLIQYYNGEERAKGNILERFSAQQFPDLHSELNLSSLELGDSALYFCASSVWGGTDTQYFGPGTRLTVL.

The genes are TRBV6-5 and TRBJ1-2; possible D gene TRBD1, 6 bases. The germline CDR1 and CDR2 sequences are MNHEY and SVGAGI. Trimming shortened V by 5 bases and J by 6 bases, and 7 bases separated the two germline ends. The CDR3 runs 11 residues. In DNA form, the CDR3 reads TGTGCCAGCAGTCAGGGGAATGGCTACACCTTC. Protein: CASSQGNGYTF.

The chain joins TRBV2 to TRBJ2-7; D is undetermined. The ends were cut back, 4 bases at V and 0 bases at J, with 16 bases in the middle. Germline values: CDR1 SNHLY, CDR2 FYNNEI. This CDR3 is 16 amino acids long. The CDR3 coding sequence is TGTGCCAGCAGTGGAGAGTCTTCGCGGTACTCCTACGAGCAGTACGTC. Its protein product is CASSGESSRYSYEQYV.

The chain recombines TRBV7-2 with TRBJ2-5, with a possible D match to TRBD1 (5 bases). Germline lookup yields CDR1 SGHTA and CDR2 FQGNSA. The V and J ends lost 1 base and 0 bases respectively, with 9 bases between them. The CDR3 consists of 15 residues. Written as DNA, the CDR3 is TGTGCCAGCAGCTTAGAATTCAGGGACCAAGAGACCCAGTACTTC. As protein: CASSLEFRDQETQYF.